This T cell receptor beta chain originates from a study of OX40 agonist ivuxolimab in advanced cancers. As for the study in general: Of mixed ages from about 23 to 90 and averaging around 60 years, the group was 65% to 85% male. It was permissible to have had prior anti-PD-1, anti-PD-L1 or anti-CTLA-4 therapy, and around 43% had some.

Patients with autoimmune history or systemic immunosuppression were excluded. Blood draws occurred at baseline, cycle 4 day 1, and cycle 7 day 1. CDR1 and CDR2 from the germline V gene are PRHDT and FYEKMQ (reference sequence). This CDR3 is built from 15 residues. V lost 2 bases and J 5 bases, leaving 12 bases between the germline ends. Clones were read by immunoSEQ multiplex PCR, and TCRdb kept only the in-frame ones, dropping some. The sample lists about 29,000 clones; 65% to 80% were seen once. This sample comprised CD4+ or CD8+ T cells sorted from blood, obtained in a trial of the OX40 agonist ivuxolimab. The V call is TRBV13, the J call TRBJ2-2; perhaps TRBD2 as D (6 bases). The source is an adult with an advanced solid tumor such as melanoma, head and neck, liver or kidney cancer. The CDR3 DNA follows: TGTGCCAGCAGCTTATTTGGCGGGGATACCGGGGAGCTGTTTTTT. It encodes CASSLFGGDTGELFF. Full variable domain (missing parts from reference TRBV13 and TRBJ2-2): AAGVIQSPRHLIKEKRETATLKCYPIPRHDTVYWYQQGPGQDPQFLISFYEKMQSDKGSIPDRFSAQQFSDYHSELNMSSLELGDSALYFCASSLFGGDTGELFFGEGSRLTVL.